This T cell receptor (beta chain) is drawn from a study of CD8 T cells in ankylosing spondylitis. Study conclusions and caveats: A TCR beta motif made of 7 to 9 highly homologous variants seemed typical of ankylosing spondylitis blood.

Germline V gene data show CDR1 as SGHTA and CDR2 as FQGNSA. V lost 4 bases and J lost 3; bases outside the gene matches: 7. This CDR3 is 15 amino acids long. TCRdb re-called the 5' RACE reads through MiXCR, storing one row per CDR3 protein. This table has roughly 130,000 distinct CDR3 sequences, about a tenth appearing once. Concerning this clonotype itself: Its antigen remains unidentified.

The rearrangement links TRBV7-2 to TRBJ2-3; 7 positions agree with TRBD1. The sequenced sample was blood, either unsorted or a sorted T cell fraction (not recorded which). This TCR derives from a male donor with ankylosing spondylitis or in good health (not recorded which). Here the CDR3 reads CASSSQGIGTDTQYF. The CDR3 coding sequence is TGTGCCAGCAGCTCACAGGGGATAGGTACAGATACGCAGTATTTT. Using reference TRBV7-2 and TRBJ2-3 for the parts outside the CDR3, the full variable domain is GAGVSQSPSNKVTEKGKDVELRCDPISGHTALYWYRQSLGQGLEFLIYFQGNSAPDKSGLPSDRFSAERTGGSVSTLTIQRTQQEDSAVYLCASSSQGIGTDTQYFGPGTRLTVL.